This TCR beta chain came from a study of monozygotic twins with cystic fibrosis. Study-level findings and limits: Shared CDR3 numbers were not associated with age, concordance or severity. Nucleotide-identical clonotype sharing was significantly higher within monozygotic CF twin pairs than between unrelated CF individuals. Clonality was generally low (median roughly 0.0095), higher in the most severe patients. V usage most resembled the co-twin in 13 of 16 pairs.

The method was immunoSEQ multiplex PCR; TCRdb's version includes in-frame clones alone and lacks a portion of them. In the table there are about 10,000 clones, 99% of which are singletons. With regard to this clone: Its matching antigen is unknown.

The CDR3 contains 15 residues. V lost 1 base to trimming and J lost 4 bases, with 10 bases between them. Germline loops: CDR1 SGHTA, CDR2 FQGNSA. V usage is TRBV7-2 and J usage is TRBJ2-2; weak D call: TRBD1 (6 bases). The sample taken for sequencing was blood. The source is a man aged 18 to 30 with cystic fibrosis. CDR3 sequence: CASSLETGSTGELFF. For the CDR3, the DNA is TGTGCCAGCAGCTTAGAAACAGGGTCCACCGGGGAGCTGTTTTTT.